These 18 T cell receptor beta chains originate from one sample sequenced in a study of a mutant IDH1 vaccine in newly diagnosed glioma. As for time point: week 11, during vaccination. Doses comprised 300 ug of mutant IDH1 20-mer peptide each, plus topical imiquimod. Profiling relied on immunoSEQ multiplex PCR, and the TCRdb table lists in-frame clones only, not all of them. The data show some 64,000 clones, 75% to 90% seen once. Antigen specificity for these receptors is unknown. The sample consisted of PBMCs, taken from a glioma patient whose treatment included an IDH1 peptide vaccine. The receptors were gathered from a man aged 45-65 years with glioma.

As DNA, the CDR3 is TGCGCCAGCAGCCAGGGGGGGCCGGGCTCCGCCATCCATGAGCAGTTCTTC. This sequence encodes CASSQGGPGSAIHEQFF. The rearrangement joins TRBV4-3 to TRBJ2-1; D is possibly TRBD2 (7 bases). Germline V lookup: CDR1 LGHNA, CDR2 YSLEER. V gave up 3 bases and J gave up 8 bases, with 23 bases separating them. This CDR3 contains 17 residues.

The genes are TRBV29-1 and TRBJ2-3, with D possibly called TRBD1 or TRBD2 (5 bases each). Germline V gene sequence: CDR1 SQVTM, CDR2 ANQGSEA. V lost 5 bases and J 2 bases, leaving 11 bases between the germline ends. The CDR3 has 13 residues. DNA for the CDR3: TGCAGCGTTCAGGGAGAGAACACAGATACGCAGTATTTT. Amino acid sequence: CSVQGENTDTQYF.

The J gene is TRBJ2-5, the V gene TRBV19; TRBD2 matches at 8 bases. The CDR3 sequence is 15 residues long. The J segment lost 5 bases and the V segment lost 5 bases, leaving 10 bases of the junction unmatched. Germline CDR1 reads LNHDA; CDR2 reads SQIVND (reference sequence). CDR3 sequence reads: CASSSSSGWGETQYF. DNA of the CDR3: TGTGCCAGTAGTTCGTCTAGCGGGTGGGGCGAGACCCAGTACTTC.

The chain joins TRBV5-8 to TRBJ2-7; D may be TRBD1 (5 bases). Germline-derived CDR1 and CDR2 are SGHTS and YDEGEE. The CDR3 is 13 residues long. Trimming cost V 3 bases and J 4 bases, with 11 bases left between them. In nucleotides, the CDR3 is TGTGCCAGCAGCTGGGTGGACACTTACGAGCAGTACTTC. The encoded protein is CASSWVDTYEQYF.

The gene calls are TRBV6-5 and TRBJ2-7, with TRBD1 as a possible D gene (6 bases). V was cut by 2 bases and J by 3 bases, with 14 bases left in between. The CDR3 has 15 amino acids. Germline V gene lookup returns CDR1 MNHEY and CDR2 SVGAGI. For the CDR3, the DNA is TGTGCCAGCAGTTACGCACAGGGAATTCGCTACGAGCAGTACTTC. The encoded protein is CASSYAQGIRYEQYF.

The chain links TRBV2 to TRBJ2-7; maybe TRBD2 (6 bases). Germline V lookup: CDR1 SNHLY, CDR2 FYNNEI. The CDR3 covers 15 residues. The V and J ends lost 0 bases and 3 bases respectively, with 12 bases between them. The DNA for the CDR3 is TGTGCCAGCAGTGAAGCAGGCCAGGGAGGCTACGAGCAGTACTTC. It encodes CASSEAGQGGYEQYF.

This clone was seen a handful of times. The chain recombines TRBV14 with TRBJ1-1, with D maybe TRBD1 (5 bases). Trimming removed 1 base from V and 11 bases from J, with 20 bases in between. CDR3 length equals 15 residues. Germline V gene sequence: CDR1 SGHDN, CDR2 FVKESK. In nucleotides, the CDR3 is TGTGCCAGCAGCCAAGGTGTCGACACGGGGGGTAGGGCTTTCTTT. Protein: CASSQGVDTGGRAFF.

This chain links TRBV5-6 with TRBJ2-1; D is perhaps TRBD2 (5 bases). Germline CDR1 reads SGHDT; CDR2 reads YYEEEE. This CDR3 has 17 amino acids. V lost 4 bases and J 2 bases, leaving 19 bases between the germline ends. The CDR3 loop is CASSDRTHSRAYNEQFF. The CDR3 nucleotides read TGTGCCAGCAGCGACCGGACTCACTCTAGAGCCTACAATGAGCAGTTCTTC.

The chain employs TRBV6-1 and TRBJ2-2; D unclear. V lost 1 base and J lost 5, with 11 bases in between. The CDR3 is 15 residues long. Germline V gene data show CDR1 as MNHNS and CDR2 as SASEGT. This CDR3 is CASSEGGVGTGELFF. The CDR3 DNA reads as TGTGCCAGCAGTGAAGGTGGGGTGGGGACCGGGGAGCTGTTTTTT.

The V gene is TRBV5-6, the J gene TRBJ2-5; D gene ambiguous. CDR1 and CDR2 from the germline V gene are SGHDT and YYEEEE. The CDR3 has 12 residues. Trimming cost V 4 bases and J 7 bases, with 11 bases left between them. CDR3 sequence: CASSVRSGTQYF. Here the CDR3 DNA reads TGTGCCAGCAGCGTCAGGTCTGGGACCCAGTACTTC.

This clone was observed once. The CDR3 spells CAISGGGGSYNEQFF. CDR3 bases: TGTGCCATCAGTGGAGGCGGGGGCTCCTACAATGAGCAGTTCTTC. This chain connects TRBV10-3 to TRBJ2-1, with 7 bases fitting TRBD2. V trimming: 4 bases; J trimming: 0 bases; junction bases outside the gene matches: 3. The CDR3 consists of 15 residues. Germline CDR1 and CDR2: ENHRY and SYGVKD.

In its sample, this clone was seen once. The rearrangement joins TRBV11-2 to TRBJ2-7, with 14 bases matching TRBD2. With 1 base clipped from V and 5 bases from J, the junction kept 4 bases outside the gene matches. The length of the CDR3 is 16 residues. Germline V gene data show CDR1 as SGHAT and CDR2 as FQNNGV. The CDR3 DNA reads TGTGCCAGCAGCTTAGGACTAGCGGGAGGGGGGCACGAGCAGTACTTC. Its protein is CASSLGLAGGGHEQYF.

CDR3 sequence: CASSPGVPYEQYF. CDR3 sequence (DNA): TGTGCCAGCTCACCGGGCGTCCCCTACGAGCAGTACTTC. The chain combines TRBV18 with TRBJ2-7; D remains unclear. Trimming took 3 bases from V and 2 from J, leaving 8 bases between them. Germline assignment: CDR1 KGHSH and CDR2 LQKENI. The CDR3 is 13 residues long.

This chain uses TRBV18 with TRBJ2-1; D unclear. This CDR3 is 14 amino acids long. Trimming removed 3 bases from V and 3 bases from J, with 9 bases in between. Germline CDR1 and CDR2: KGHSH and LQKENI. The CDR3 DNA follows: TGTGCCAGCTCACCTTCCTACGGCTACAATGAGCAGTTCTTC. Its translation: CASSPSYGYNEQFF. Together with reference TRBV18 and TRBJ2-1, the CDR3 gives the full variable domain: NAGVMQNPRHLVRRRGQEARLRCSPMKGHSHVYWYRQLPEEGLKFMVYLQKENIIDESGMPKERFSAEFPKEGPSILRIQQVVRGDSAAYFCASSPSYGYNEQFFGPGTRLTVL.

The CDR3 protein is CASRGDLTYEQYF. The CDR3 nucleotides are TGTGCCAGTAGAGGGGACCTAACCTACGAGCAGTACTTC. This chain connects TRBV19 to TRBJ2-7; either TRBD1 or TRBD2 may fit D (5 bases each). V lost 6 bases, J lost 2 bases, and 11 bases lay in between. Germline loops: CDR1 LNHDA, CDR2 SQIVND (reference sequence). There are 13 residues in the CDR3.

The chain employs TRBV18 and TRBJ1-1; D gene uncertain. V gave up 0 bases and J gave up 3 bases, with 5 bases separating them. CDR3 size: 13 residues. Per the germline V gene, CDR1 is KGHSH and CDR2 is LQKENI. CDR3 loop: CASSPPADTEAFF. The DNA of the CDR3 is TGTGCCAGCTCACCACCGGCGGACACTGAAGCTTTCTTT.

This clone was observed a few times. This chain connects TRBV5-1 to TRBJ2-7; D not resolved. Per germline, CDR1 SGHRS and CDR2 YFSETQ. V gave up 3 bases and J gave up 3 bases, with 7 bases separating them. CDR3 size: 12 residues. In DNA, the CDR3 is TGCGCCAGCAGCTCACTTGACTACGAGCAGTACTTC. It yields the protein CASSSLDYEQYF.

The chain couples TRBV7-6 to TRBJ2-3; D unclear. V was pared by 1 base and J by 4 bases, with 9 bases between. Germline V gene lookup returns CDR1 SGHVS and CDR2 FNYEAQ. The CDR3 has 14 amino acids. The CDR3 DNA follows: TGTGCCAGCAGCTTAGGGATTTCCCCAGATACGCAGTATTTT. This gives the protein CASSLGISPDTQYF.